Listed below are T cell receptor beta chains from one sample, sequenced in a study of Ad26.COV2.S vaccination and SARS-CoV-2 variants. The table came from immunoSEQ multiplex PCR; TCRdb's copy has only in-frame clones and leaves some out. The profile shows about 680,000 clones, around 92% of them singletons. Sequenced here: peripheral blood, sampled in a trial of Ad26.COV2.S vaccine versus placebo. Source of these receptors: a person aged 18 to 59 who received the Ad26.COV2.S COVID-19 vaccine or a placebo. Each CDR3 is given with its conserved first and last residue. Fields, in order: D gene, clone size, J gene, V gene, CDR3 DNA, CDR3 protein. The D gene is left open where the match is weak. Size tells how often a clone was seen (once, few, many) or the class of an expanded clone, and some rows leave it out.

>TRBD2|.|TRBJ2-7|TRBV10-3
TGTGCCATCAGTGAGGAAGCGGGAGGTCCCAGGGTGAGGGAGCAGTACTTC
CAISEEAGGPRVREQYF
>.|.|TRBJ2-5|TRBV7-8
TGTGCCAGCAGCCCGGGACACCAGACCCAGTACTTC
CASSPGHQTQYF
>TRBD1|.|TRBJ1-1|TRBV18
TGTGCCAGCTCACCGACTGGACAGGGGGCACAGGATGAAGCTTTCTTT
CASSPTGQGAQDEAFF
>TRBD1|.|TRBJ2-3|TRBV19
TGTGCCAGTAGTATATGGAGGACAGGGGGAAGCACAGATACGCAGTATTTT
CASSIWRTGGSTDTQYF
>.|.|TRBJ1-5|TRBV18
TGTGCCAGCTCACCAGGGCTAAAGCCCCAGCATTTT
CASSPGLKPQHF
>.|.|TRBJ2-7|TRBV2
TGTGCCAGCAGGCTTGGGGGACTCGGCCGCTACGAGCAGTACTTC
CASRLGGLGRYEQYF
>.|.|TRBJ1-1|TRBV11-2
TGTGCCAGCAGCTTAGCTGGAGCCTTCGGAGCTTTCTTT
CASSLAGAFGAFF
>.|.|TRBJ1-5|TRBV28
TGTGCCAGCAGTTTAGAATTTACAGGGTATGATCAGCCCCAGCATTTT
CASSLEFTGYDQPQHF
>.|.|TRBJ2-1|TRBV6-1
TGTGCCAGCAGTGAAGTTGGCAGGGACAATGAGCAGTTCTTC
CASSEVGRDNEQFF
>TRBD2|.|TRBJ2-3|TRBV19
TGTGCCAGTAGTCCTAGCGGGAGTTATACAGATACGCAGTATTTT
CASSPSGSYTDTQYF
>TRBD1|.|TRBJ1-1|TRBV5-5
TGTGCCAGCAGCCCGGCGGGACAGGAGAACACTGAAGCTTTCTTT
CASSPAGQENTEAFF
>.|.|TRBJ1-2|TRBV25-1
TGTGCCAGCAGTGAATATGTCCGAGGAGGCTACACCTTC
CASSEYVRGGYTF
>TRBD1|.|TRBJ2-3|TRBV5-1
TGCGCCAGCAGCTTGAAGGGGGCTAGCACAGATACGCAGTATTTT
CASSLKGASTDTQYF
>.|.|TRBJ1-2|TRBV6-2/TRBV6-3
TGTGCCAGCAGTTGGGCAGGCTATGGCTACACCTTC
CASSWAGYGYTF
>.|.|TRBJ1-5|TRBV7-2
TGTGCCAGCAGCTTAGAGTTTTGGGGCAGTGGCAATCAGCCCCAGCATTTT
CASSLEFWGSGNQPQHF
>TRBD1|.|TRBJ1-2|TRBV15
TGTGCCACCAGCTCACAGGGGGCTAACTATGGCTACACCTTC
CATSSQGANYGYTF
>.|.|TRBJ1-1|TRBV6-5
TGTGCCAGCAGTTACAAGGGTTCCACTGAAGCTTTCTTT
CASSYKGSTEAFF
>.|.|TRBJ2-4|TRBV2
TGTGCCAGCAGTCGACAGGCATTAGCCAAAAACATTCAGTACTTC
CASSRQALAKNIQYF
>TRBD1|.|TRBJ1-5|TRBV7-9
TGTGCCAGCAGCTTTCCGGGACAGCATCAGCCCCAGCATTTT
CASSFPGQHQPQHF
>TRBD2|.|TRBJ2-5|TRBV6-5
TGTGCCAGCAGTTACAGGCTAGCGGGAGGGGAGACCCAGTACTTC
CASSYRLAGGETQYF
>.|.|TRBJ1-2|TRBV12-3/TRBV12-4
TGTGCCAGCAGTTTCGGACCCGCCCGCTACACCTTC
CASSFGPARYTF
>.|once|TRBJ2-6|TRBV2
TGTGCCAGCAGTGAAAAAGGAGGGGGCGCAGCAGGGGCCAACGTCCTGACTTTC
CASSEKGGGAAGANVLTF
>.|few|TRBJ1-1|TRBV6-6
TGTGCCAGCAGTTACTCCGGGTCCCAGGGAACTGAAGCTTTCTTT
CASSYSGSQGTEAFF
>.|.|TRBJ2-7|TRBV29-1
TGCAGCGCGACAGAGGGCTACGAGCAGTACTTC
CSATEGYEQYF
>TRBD2|.|TRBJ2-2|TRBV4-1
TGCGCCAGCAGCCAAGGGGCCGGGACTAGCGGCATTCTGGGGGAGCTGTTTTTT
CASSQGAGTSGILGELFF
>TRBD1|.|TRBJ1-5|TRBV19
TGTGCCAGTAGTACCCGGACAGGGGATTTACAGCCCCAGCATTTT
CASSTRTGDLQPQHF
>TRBD2|few|TRBJ2-7|TRBV10-3
TGTGCCATCAGTGAACTAGCGGGAGATTCCTACGAGCAGTACTTC
CAISELAGDSYEQYF
>.|.|TRBJ1-2|TRBV6-5
TGTGCCAGCAGAGAGACACTCTCTTATGGCTACACCTTC
CASRETLSYGYTF
>TRBD1|.|TRBJ1-1|TRBV25-1
TGTGCCAGCAGCAAGGGGGCTTACACTGAAGCTTTCTTT
CASSKGAYTEAFF
>TRBD1|.|TRBJ2-3|TRBV18
TGTGCCAGCTCAGGTCCAGGGGGCGAGACAGATACGCAGTATTTT
CASSGPGGETDTQYF
>TRBD1|.|TRBJ1-1|TRBV29-1
TGCAGCGCTCGCCAGCAGGGGGCTGGTACTGAAGCTTTCTTT
CSARQQGAGTEAFF
>.|.|TRBJ2-7|TRBV18
TGTGCCAGCTCACCAGACAGATCAGCCTACGAGCAGTACTTC
CASSPDRSAYEQYF
>.|once|TRBJ2-2|TRBV9
TGTGCCAGCAGCCTTGAGGTAGCGGAAACCGGGGAGCTGTTTTTT
CASSLEVAETGELFF
>.|.|TRBJ1-4|TRBV9
TGTGCCAGCAGCCACGAGGTCGGAAATGAAAAACTGTTTTTT
CASSHEVGNEKLFF
>.|.|TRBJ2-7|TRBV25-1
TGTGCCAGCAGTGACTCCGGGACAACAAAAGACTACGAGCAGTACTTC
CASSDSGTTKDYEQYF
>.|.|TRBJ2-1|TRBV3-1/TRBV3-2
TGTGCCAGCAGCCAAGGCCCGGAGGGCTACAATGAGCAGTTCTTC
CASSQGPEGYNEQFF
>.|.|TRBJ1-5|TRBV19
TGTGCCAGTAGTCCTCAGACAGCTAATCAGCCCCAGCATTTT
CASSPQTANQPQHF
>TRBD1|.|TRBJ2-2|TRBV18
TGTGCCAGCTCACCAAGGGGGCTCGGGGAGCTGTTTTTT
CASSPRGLGELFF
>.|.|TRBJ2-1|TRBV12-5
TGTGCTAGTGGTTCCAGCGAGACCTACAATGAGCAGTTCTTC
CASGSSETYNEQFF
>TRBD1|.|TRBJ2-7|TRBV6-5
TGTGCCAGCCTCTCGGACAGGGGCCACGAGCAGTACTTC
CASLSDRGHEQYF
>.|once|TRBJ2-7|TRBV18
TGTGCCAGCTCACCACCATCGCCGGGCCCAAGCTCCTACGAGCAGTACTTC
CASSPPSPGPSSYEQYF
>TRBD2|.|TRBJ2-7|TRBV5-1
TGCGCCAGCAGCAGCACTAGCGGGGACAACGAGCAGTACTTC
CASSSTSGDNEQYF
>.|few|TRBJ1-1|TRBV4-1
TGCGCCAGCAGCCAGGGTGTCGACGGCAACACTGAAGCTTTCTTT
CASSQGVDGNTEAFF
>.|once|TRBJ2-1|TRBV7-2
TGTGCCAGCAGCGCCCTGGGGAATGAGCAGTTCTTC
CASSALGNEQFF
>TRBD2|once|TRBJ2-7|TRBV18
TGTGCCAGCCTAGCGGGGCCATCCTACGAGCAGTACTTC
CASLAGPSYEQYF
>TRBD1|.|TRBJ1-1|TRBV6-2/TRBV6-3
TGTGCCAGCAGCCTTGGGACAGATGAAGCTTTCTTT
CASSLGTDEAFF
>.|.|TRBJ1-3|TRBV12-3/TRBV12-4
TGTGCCAGCAGTTTAATGGGAAACACCATATATTTT
CASSLMGNTIYF
>.|.|TRBJ1-2|TRBV4-2
TGTGCCAGCAGCCAAGAGGCAGGCACTAACTATGGCTACACCTTC
CASSQEAGTNYGYTF
>.|.|TRBJ2-7|TRBV10-1
TGCGCCAGCAGTGAACAGAGCTCCTACGAGCAGTACTTC
CASSEQSSYEQYF
>TRBD2|.|TRBJ2-7|TRBV5-1
TGCGCCAGCAGCCCCCGGGACCGCCCTCCGGGACTAGCGGGAATGAGGTACGAGCAGTACTTC
CASSPRDRPPGLAGMRYEQYF
>.|.|TRBJ2-5|TRBV18
TGTGCCAGCTCACTTACCCAATTGTCGGAGACCCAGTACTTC
CASSLTQLSETQYF
>.|.|TRBJ2-5|TRBV5-3
TGTGCCAGATACTCCCGCCGCGAAACTCAAGAGACCCAGTACTTC
CARYSRRETQETQYF
>TRBD1|.|TRBJ2-7|TRBV11-2
TGTGCCAGCAGCCCGACAGGGGGCTACTACGAGCAGTACTTC
CASSPTGGYYEQYF
>.|.|TRBJ1-1|TRBV5-1
TGCGCCAGCAGCCATTCCGACGAGGTGATGAACACTGAAGCTTTCTTT
CASSHSDEVMNTEAFF
>.|.|TRBJ2-1|TRBV3-1/TRBV3-2
TGTGCCAGCAGCCAAAGGACTGCCAATGAGCAGTTCTTC
CASSQRTANEQFF
>TRBD1|.|TRBJ1-5|TRBV6-6
TGTGCCAGCAACCACAGGGGGGAGGATCAGCCCCAGCATTTT
CASNHRGEDQPQHF